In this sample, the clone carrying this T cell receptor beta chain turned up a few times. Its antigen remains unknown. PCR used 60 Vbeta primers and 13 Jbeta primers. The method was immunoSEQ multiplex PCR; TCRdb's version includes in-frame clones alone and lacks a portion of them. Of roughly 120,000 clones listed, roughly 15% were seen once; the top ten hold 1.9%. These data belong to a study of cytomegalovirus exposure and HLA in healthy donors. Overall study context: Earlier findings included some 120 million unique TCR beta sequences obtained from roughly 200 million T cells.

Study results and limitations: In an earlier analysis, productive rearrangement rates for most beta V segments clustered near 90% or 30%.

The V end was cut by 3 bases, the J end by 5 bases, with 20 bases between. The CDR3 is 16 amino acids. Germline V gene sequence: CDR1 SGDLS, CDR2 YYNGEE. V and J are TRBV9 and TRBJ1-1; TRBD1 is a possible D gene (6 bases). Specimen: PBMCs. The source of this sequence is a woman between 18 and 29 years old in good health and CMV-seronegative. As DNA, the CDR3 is TGTGCCAGCAGCGACCCCTCAGGGGCACTACGAACTGAAGCTTTCTTT. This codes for CASSDPSGALRTEAFF.